This TCR beta chain originates from a study of blood T cell repertoires in COVID-19. Self-reported history from a screening survey and questionnaire set each donor's cohort. Each recovered donor of Cohort 3 presented with two negative PCRs, clearance, or symptom resolution. Per the authors' pipeline: Amplifying reference gene primers gave estimates of nucleated cell counts. This table comes from immunoSEQ multiplex PCR, and its TCRdb copy is limited to in-frame clones, with some not included. V, J and clone size reflect that table, while D and trimming were determined from the DNA. The sample holds about 270,000 clones; over 75% are singletons and the top ten take around 15%. This clone was recorded once. Sequencing was performed on PBMCs or T cells enriched from blood (not recorded which). The origin of this receptor is a man aged 18 to 30 who had recovered from COVID-19.

Here the CDR3 reads CASSLAGVANTEAFF. In DNA, the CDR3 is TGCGCCAGCAGCTTGGCCGGGGTGGCGAACACTGAAGCTTTCTTT. This rearrangement joins TRBV5-1 to TRBJ1-1; D not resolved. Per the germline V gene, CDR1 is SGHRS and CDR2 is YFSETQ. The CDR3 has 15 residues. Trimming removed 0 bases at V and 1 base at J, with 10 bases between.